This section outlines one T cell receptor beta chain sequence together with its context. What it recognizes is unknown. The source of the sample is a study of cytomegalovirus exposure and HLA in healthy donors. Germline-derived CDR1 and CDR2 are SEHNR and FQNEAQ (reference sequence). V was clipped by 3 bases and J by 3 bases, with 11 bases between them. The CDR3 covers 15 residues. General study points: Most subjects had HLA-A and HLA-B alleles reportedly predicted accurately by TCR beta sequences. Being productive about 90% or about 30% of the time was typical of most TCR beta V segments in an earlier analysis. The classifier reportedly diagnosed cytomegalovirus status with high specificity and sensitivity.

PCR used 60 Vbeta primers and 13 Jbeta primers. Assay: immunoSEQ multiplex PCR; the TCRdb copy retains only in-frame clones and omits some. Of over 150,000 clones listed, around 65% are singletons. This sequence joins TRBV7-9 and TRBJ2-2; TRBD2 is a possible D gene (5 bases). Material: PBMCs. The TCR originated in a woman aged 40 to 55 in good health and CMV-seropositive. CDR3 amino acids: CASSFRGSDTGELFF. Written as DNA, the CDR3 is TGTGCCAGCAGCTTTCGGGGTAGCGACACCGGGGAGCTGTTTTTT.